The TCR beta chain described here comes from a study of blood T cell dynamics during melanoma immunotherapy. Background on the study: Patients with metastatic melanoma got pembrolizumab or nivolumab-ipilimumab as first-line care. Broader study findings: Whether repertoire-driving clones were melanoma-specific could not be determined.

CDR1 LGHNA and CDR2 YNFKEQ come from the germline V gene. The length of the CDR3 is 17 residues. The J segment lost 4 bases and the V segment lost 4 bases, leaving 12 bases of the junction unmatched. Only in-frame clones appear in the TCRdb table, and some are missing; sequencing was by immunoSEQ multiplex PCR. The profile shows approximately 14,000 clones, about 94% of them singletons. As concerns this clone: Its antigen is undetermined.

Time point given: week 3, after first cycle of checkpoint inhibitor. One draw preceded checkpoint blockade; another followed its first cycle at week 3. Patients had no prior systemic cancer treatment, immunosuppressants or other active cancers. The rearrangement links TRBV4-2 to TRBJ2-1; 8 nucleotides line up with TRBD1. The clonotype originates from a human donor with melanoma. The sequencing used blood, collected from a patient treated with checkpoint blockade. CDR3 sequence reads: CASSLAGGVGPYNEQFF. DNA for the CDR3: TGTGCCAGCAGCCTAGCAGGGGGCGTAGGGCCTTACAATGAGCAGTTCTTC.